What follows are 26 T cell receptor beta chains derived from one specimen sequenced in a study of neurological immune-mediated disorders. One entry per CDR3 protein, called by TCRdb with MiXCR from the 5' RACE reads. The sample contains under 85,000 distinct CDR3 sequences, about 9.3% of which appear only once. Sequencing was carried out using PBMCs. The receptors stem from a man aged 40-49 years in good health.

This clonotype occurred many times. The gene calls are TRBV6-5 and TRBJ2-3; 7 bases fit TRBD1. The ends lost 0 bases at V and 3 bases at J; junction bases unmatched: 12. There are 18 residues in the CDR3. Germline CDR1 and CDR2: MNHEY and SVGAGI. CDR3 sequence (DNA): TGTGCCAGCAGTTACTCGATCACAGACCGGGACAGTACAGATACGCAGTATTTT. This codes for CASSYSITDRDSTDTQYF.

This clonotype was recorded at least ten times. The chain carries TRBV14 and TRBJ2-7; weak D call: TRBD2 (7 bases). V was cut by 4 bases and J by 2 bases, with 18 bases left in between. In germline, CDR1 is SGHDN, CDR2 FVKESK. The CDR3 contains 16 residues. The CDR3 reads CASSPLRGATTYEQYF. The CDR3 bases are TGTGCCAGCAGCCCCCTCCGGGGGGCCACCACCTACGAGCAGTACTTC. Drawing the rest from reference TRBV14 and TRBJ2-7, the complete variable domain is EAGVTQFPSHSVIEKGQTVTLRCDPISGHDNLYWYRRVMGKEIKFLLHFVKESKQDESGMPNNRFLAERTGGTYSTLKVQPAELEDSGVYFCASSPLRGATTYEQYFGPGTRLTVT.

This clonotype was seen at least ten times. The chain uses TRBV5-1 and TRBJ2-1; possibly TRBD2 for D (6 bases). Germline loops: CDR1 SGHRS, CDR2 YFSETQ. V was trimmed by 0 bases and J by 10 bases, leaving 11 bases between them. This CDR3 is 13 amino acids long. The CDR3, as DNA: TGCGCCAGCAGCTTGGCGGGGGTTGAAGAGCAGTTCTTC. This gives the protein CASSLAGVEEQFF.

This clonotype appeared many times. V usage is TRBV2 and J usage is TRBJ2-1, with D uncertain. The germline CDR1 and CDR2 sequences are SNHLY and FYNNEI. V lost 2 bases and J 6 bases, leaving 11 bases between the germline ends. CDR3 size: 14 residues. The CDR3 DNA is TGTGCCAGCAGTGAAAGAGCAGAGGTCAATGAGCAGTTCTTC. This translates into CASSERAEVNEQFF.

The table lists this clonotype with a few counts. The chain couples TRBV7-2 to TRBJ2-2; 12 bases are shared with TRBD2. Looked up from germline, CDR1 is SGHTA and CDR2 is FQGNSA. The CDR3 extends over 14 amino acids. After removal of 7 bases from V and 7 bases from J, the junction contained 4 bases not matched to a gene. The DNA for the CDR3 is TGTGCCAGCACGACGACTAGCGGGAGCGGGGAGCTGTTTTTT. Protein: CASTTTSGSGELFF.

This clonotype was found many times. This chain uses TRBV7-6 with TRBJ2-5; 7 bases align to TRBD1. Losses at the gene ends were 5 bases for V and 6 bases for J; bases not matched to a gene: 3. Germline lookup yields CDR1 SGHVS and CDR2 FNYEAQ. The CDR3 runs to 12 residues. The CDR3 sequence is CASSTGVKTQYF. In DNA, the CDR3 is TGTGCCAGCAGCACAGGGGTGAAGACCCAGTACTTC.

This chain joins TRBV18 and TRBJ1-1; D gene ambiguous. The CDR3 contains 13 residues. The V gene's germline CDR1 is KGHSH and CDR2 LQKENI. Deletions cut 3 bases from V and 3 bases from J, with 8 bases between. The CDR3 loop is CASSPGSDTEAFF. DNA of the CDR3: TGTGCCAGCTCACCCGGCAGCGACACTGAAGCTTTCTTT. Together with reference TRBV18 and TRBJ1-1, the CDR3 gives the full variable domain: NAGVMQNPRHLVRRRGQEARLRCSPMKGHSHVYWYRQLPEEGLKFMVYLQKENIIDESGMPKERFSAEFPKEGPSILRIQQVVRGDSAAYFCASSPGSDTEAFFGQGTRLTVV.

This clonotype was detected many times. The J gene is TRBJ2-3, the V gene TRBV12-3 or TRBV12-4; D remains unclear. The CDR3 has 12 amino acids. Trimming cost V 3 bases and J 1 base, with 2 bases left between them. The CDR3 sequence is CASSFRTDTQYF. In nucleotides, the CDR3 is TGTGCCAGCAGTTTCCGCACAGATACGCAGTATTTT.

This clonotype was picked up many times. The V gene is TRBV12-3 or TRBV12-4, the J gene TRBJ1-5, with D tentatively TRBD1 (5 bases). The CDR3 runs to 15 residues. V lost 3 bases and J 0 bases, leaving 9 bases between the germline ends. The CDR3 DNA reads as TGTGCCAGCAGTTTGGGGCAGATTAGCAATCAGCCCCAGCATTTT. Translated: CASSLGQISNQPQHF.

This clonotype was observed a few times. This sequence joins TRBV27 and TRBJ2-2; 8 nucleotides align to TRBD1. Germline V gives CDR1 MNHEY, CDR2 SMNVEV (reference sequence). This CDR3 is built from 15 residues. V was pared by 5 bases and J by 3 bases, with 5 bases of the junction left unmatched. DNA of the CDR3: TGTGCCAGCAGTCCCAGGGGGCCTGACACCGGGGAGCTGTTTTTT. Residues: CASSPRGPDTGELFF.

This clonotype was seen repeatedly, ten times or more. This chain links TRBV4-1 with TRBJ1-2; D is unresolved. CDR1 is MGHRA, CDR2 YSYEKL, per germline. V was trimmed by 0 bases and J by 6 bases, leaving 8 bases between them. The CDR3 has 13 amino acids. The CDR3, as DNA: TGCGCCAGCAGCCAAGAAGCGTTCAATGGCTACACCTTC. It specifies CASSQEAFNGYTF.

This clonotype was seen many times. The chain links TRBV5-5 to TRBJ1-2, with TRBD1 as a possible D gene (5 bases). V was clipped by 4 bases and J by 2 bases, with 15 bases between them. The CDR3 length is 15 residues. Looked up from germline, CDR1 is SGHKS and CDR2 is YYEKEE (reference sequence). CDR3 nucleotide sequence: TGTGCCAGCAGCCGCCGCGGGGGGGAGAACTATGGCTACACCTTC. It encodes CASSRRGGENYGYTF. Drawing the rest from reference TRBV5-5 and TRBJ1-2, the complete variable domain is DAGVTQSPTHLIKTRGQQVTLRCSPISGHKSVSWYQQVLGQGPQFIFQYYEKEERGRGNFPDRFSARQFPNYSSELNVNALLLGDSALYLCASSRRGGENYGYTFGSGTRLTVV.

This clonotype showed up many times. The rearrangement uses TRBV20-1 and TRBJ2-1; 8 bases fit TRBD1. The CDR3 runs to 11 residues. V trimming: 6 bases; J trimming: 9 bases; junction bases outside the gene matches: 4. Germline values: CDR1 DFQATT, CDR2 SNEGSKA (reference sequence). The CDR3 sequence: CSAAGGLEQFF. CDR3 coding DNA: TGCAGTGCGGCAGGGGGCCTTGAGCAGTTCTTC.

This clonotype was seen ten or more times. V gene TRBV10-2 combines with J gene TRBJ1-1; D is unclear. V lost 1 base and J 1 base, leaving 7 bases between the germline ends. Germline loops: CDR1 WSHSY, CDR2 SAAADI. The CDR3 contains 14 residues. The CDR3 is CASSEYPGNTEAFF. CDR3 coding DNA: TGCGCCAGCAGTGAGTACCCAGGGAACACTGAAGCTTTCTTT.

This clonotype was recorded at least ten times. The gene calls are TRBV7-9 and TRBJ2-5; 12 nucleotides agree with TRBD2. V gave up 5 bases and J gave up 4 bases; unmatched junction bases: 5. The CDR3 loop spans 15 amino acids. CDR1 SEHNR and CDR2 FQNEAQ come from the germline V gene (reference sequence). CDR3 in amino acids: CASSPGLAGSETQYF. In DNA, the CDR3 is TGTGCCAGCAGCCCCGGACTAGCGGGATCAGAGACCCAGTACTTC.

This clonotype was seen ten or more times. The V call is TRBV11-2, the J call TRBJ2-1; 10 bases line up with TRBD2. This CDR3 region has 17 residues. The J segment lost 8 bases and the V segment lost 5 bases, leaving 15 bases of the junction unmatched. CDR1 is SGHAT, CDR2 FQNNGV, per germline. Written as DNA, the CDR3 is TGTGCCAGCAGCCTGATGTCTAGCGGGAGAGGTTGGGATGAGCAGTTCTTC. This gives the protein CASSLMSSGRGWDEQFF. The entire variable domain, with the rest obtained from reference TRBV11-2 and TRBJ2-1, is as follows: EAGVAQSPRYKIIEKRQSVAFWCNPISGHATLYWYQQILGQGPKLLIQFQNNGVVDDSQLPKDRFSAERLKGVDSTLKIQPAKLEDSAVYLCASSLMSSGRGWDEQFFGPGTRLTVL.

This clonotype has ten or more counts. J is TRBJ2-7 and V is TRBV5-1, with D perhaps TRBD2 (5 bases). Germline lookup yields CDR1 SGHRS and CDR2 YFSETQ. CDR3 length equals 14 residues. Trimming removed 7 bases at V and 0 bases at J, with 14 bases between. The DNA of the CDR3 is TGCGCCAGCGGTCCCTTCGGAGGCTCCTACGAGCAGTACTTC. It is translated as CASGPFGGSYEQYF.

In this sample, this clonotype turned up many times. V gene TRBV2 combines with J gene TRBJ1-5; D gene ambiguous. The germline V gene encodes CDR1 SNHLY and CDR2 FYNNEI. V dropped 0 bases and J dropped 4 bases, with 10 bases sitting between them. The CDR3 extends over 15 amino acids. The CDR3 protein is CASSEAMWGNQPQHF. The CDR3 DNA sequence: TGTGCCAGCAGTGAAGCGATGTGGGGAAATCAGCCCCAGCATTTT.

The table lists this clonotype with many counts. CDR3: CASSYVGGVYNEQFF. In DNA form, the CDR3 reads TGCGCCAGCAGCTACGTCGGAGGTGTATACAATGAGCAGTTCTTC. This rearrangement joins TRBV5-1 to TRBJ2-1; possibly TRBD2 for D (5 bases). Looked up from germline, CDR1 is SGHRS and CDR2 is YFSETQ. V lost 3 bases and J 4 bases, leaving 14 bases between the germline ends. The CDR3 covers 15 residues. Based on the CDR3 plus reference TRBV5-1 and TRBJ2-1, the full variable domain is KAGVTQTPRYLIKTRGQQVTLSCSPISGHRSVSWYQQTPGQGLQFLFEYFSETQRNKGNFPGRFSGRQFSNSRSEMNVSTLELGDSALYLCASSYVGGVYNEQFFGPGTRLTVL.

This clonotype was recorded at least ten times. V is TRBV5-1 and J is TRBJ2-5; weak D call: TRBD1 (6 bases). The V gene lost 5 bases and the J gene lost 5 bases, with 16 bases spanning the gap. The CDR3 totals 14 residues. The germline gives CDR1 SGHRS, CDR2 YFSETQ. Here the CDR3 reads CASSSGQLYETQYF. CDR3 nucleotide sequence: TGCGCCAGCAGTTCCGGACAGTTGTACGAGACCCAGTACTTC. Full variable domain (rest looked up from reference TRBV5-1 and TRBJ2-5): KAGVTQTPRYLIKTRGQQVTLSCSPISGHRSVSWYQQTPGQGLQFLFEYFSETQRNKGNFPGRFSGRQFSNSRSEMNVSTLELGDSALYLCASSSGQLYETQYFGPGTRLLVL.

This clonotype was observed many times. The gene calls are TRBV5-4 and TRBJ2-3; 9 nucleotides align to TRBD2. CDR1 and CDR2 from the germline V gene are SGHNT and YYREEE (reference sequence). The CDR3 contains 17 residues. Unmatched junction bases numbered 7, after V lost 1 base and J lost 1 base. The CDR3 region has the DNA TGTGCCAGCAGCTTGAGTGCGCGGGGGGGCGGCACAGATACGCAGTATTTT. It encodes CASSLSARGGGTDTQYF.

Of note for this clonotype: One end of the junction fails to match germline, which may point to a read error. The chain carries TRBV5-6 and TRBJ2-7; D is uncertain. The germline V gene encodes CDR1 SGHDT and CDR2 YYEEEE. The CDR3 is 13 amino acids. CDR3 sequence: CASSLFVAYVQYF. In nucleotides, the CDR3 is TGTGCCAGCAGCTTGTTCGTGGCCTACGTGCAGTACTTC.

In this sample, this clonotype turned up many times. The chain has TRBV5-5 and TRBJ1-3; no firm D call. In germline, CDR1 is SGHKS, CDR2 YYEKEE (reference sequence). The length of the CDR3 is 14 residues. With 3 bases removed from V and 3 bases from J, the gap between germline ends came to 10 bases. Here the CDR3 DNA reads TGTGCCAGCAGCTCCCAAACGGATGGAAACACCATATATTTT. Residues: CASSSQTDGNTIYF. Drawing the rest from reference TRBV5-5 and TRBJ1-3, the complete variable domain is DAGVTQSPTHLIKTRGQQVTLRCSPISGHKSVSWYQQVLGQGPQFIFQYYEKEERGRGNFPDRFSARQFPNYSSELNVNALLLGDSALYLCASSSQTDGNTIYFGEGSWLTVV.

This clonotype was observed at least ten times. The CDR3 nucleotides are TGCGCCAGCAGCTTTAGTAGCACCGAGACCCAGTACTTC. Translating it yields CASSFSSTETQYF. The chain carries TRBV5-1 and TRBJ2-5; D is unclear. The CDR3 is 13 amino acids. Deletions cut 2 bases from V and 5 bases from J, with 10 bases between. Germline CDR1 is SGHRS and CDR2 is YFSETQ.

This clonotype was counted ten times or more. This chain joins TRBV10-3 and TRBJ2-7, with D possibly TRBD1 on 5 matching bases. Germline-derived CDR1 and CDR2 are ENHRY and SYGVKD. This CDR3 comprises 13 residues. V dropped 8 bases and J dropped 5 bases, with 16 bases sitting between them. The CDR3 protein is CAIGARIVDEQYF. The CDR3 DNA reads TGTGCCATCGGGGCACGGATTGTCGACGAGCAGTACTTC.

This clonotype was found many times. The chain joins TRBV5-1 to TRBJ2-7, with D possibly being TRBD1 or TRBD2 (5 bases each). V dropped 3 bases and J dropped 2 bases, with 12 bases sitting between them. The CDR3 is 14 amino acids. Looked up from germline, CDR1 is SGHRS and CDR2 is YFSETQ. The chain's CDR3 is CASSYDLGAYEQYF. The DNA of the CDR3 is TGCGCCAGCAGCTATGATCTGGGGGCCTACGAGCAGTACTTC.